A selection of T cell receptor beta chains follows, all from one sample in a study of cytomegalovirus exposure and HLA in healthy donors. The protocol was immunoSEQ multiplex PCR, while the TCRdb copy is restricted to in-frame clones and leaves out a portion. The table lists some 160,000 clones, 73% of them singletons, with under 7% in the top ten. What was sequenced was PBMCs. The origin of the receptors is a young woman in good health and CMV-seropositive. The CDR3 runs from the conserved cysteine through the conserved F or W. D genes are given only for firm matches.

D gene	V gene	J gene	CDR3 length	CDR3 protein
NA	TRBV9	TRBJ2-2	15	CASSGRRPGTGELFF
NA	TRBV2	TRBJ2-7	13	CASRQGAAYEQYF
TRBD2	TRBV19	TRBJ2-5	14	CASSPTSGGETQYF
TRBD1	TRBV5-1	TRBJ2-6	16	CASSVGQVSGANVLTF
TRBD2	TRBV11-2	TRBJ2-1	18	CASSLGASGVSSYNEQFF
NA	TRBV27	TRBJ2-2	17	CASSLYPESANTGELFF
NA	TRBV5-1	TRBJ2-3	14	CASSPTGMGDTQYF
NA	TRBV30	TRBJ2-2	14	CAWSVLVGAGELFF
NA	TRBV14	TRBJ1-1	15	CASSQVGLPSTEAFF
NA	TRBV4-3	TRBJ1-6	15	CASSQDRGMDSPLHF
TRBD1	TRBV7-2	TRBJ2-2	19	CASSFPEKPGQGDTGELFF
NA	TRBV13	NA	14	CASSLGGSSYEQYF
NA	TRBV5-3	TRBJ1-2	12	CARSLGGRGYTF
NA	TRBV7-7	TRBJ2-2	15	CASSLDRAGTGELFF
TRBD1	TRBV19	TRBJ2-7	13	CASKRQGPYEQYF
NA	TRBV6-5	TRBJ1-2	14	CASSYPGQGDGYTF
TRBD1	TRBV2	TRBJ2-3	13	CARKDRGSDTQYF
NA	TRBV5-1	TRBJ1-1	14	CASSLTIAGTEAFF
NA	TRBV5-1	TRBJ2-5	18	CASSPPVRLAGQQETQYF
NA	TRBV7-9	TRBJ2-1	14	CASTMSGGWNEQFF
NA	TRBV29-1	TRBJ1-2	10	CSSQEDGYTF
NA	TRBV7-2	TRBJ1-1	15	CAITLNPVLNTEAFF
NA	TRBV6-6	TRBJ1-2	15	CASSVRTGTTGSYTF
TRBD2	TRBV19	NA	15	CASSPGGSPTYEQYF
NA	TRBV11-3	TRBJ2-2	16	CASSLRGAGNTGELFF
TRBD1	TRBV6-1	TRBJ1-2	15	CASPGQGERQYGYTF
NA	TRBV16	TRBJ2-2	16	CASSQSTASSTGELFF
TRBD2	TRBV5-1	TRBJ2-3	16	CASRRFTSGGTDTQYF
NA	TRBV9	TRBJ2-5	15	CASSVATGGRETQYF
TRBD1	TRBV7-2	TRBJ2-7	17	CASSSGNDRGFRYEQYF
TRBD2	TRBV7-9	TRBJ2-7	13	CASSTSETYEQYF
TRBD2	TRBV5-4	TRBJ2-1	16	CASSDRGGSSYNEQFF
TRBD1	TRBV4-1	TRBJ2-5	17	CASSQEGTGGVQETQYF
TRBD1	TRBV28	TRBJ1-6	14	CASSDDRARSPLHF
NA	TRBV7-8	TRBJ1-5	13	CASSLGSWSAQHF
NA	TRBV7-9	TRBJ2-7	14	CASSFGRSPYEQYF
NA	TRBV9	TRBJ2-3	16	CASRAAASGSTDTQYF
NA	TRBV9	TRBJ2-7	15	CASSVGGGSLYEQYF
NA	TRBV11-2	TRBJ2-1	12	CASSSEWAEQFF
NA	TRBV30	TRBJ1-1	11	CAWRQNTEAFF